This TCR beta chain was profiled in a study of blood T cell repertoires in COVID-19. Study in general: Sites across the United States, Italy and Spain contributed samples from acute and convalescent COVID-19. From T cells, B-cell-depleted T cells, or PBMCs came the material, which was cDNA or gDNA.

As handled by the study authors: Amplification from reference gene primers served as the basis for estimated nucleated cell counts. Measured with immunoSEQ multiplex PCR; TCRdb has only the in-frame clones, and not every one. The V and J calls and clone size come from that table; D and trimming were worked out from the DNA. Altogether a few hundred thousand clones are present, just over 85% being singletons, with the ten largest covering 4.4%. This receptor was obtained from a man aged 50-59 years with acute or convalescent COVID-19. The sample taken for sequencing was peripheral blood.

The CDR3 is CASSLPRGKQETQYF. CDR3 bases: TGTGCCAGCAGCTTGCCTAGGGGGAAGCAAGAGACCCAGTACTTC. V usage is TRBV5-4 and J usage is TRBJ2-5, with D possibly TRBD1 on 6 matching bases. CDR3 length: 15 residues. V was clipped by 1 base and J by 2 bases, with 12 bases between them. From germline, CDR1 is SGHNT and CDR2 YYREEE (reference sequence). Variable domain in full (rest from reference TRBV5-4 and TRBJ2-5): ETGVTQSPTHLIKTRGQQVTLRCSSQSGHNTVSWYQQALGQGPQFIFQYYREEENGRGNFPPRFSGLQFPNYSSELNVNALELDDSALYLCASSLPRGKQETQYFGPGTRLLVL.